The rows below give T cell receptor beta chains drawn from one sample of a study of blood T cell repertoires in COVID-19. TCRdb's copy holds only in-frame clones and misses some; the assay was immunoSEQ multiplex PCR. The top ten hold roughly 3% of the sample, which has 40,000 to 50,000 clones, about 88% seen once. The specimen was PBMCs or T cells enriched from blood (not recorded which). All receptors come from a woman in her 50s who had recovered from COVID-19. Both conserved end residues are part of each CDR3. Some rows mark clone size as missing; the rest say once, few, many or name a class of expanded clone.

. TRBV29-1 CSARDIRTDYGYTF
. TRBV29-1 CSVLGLRDTEAFF
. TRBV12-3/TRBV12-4 CASSFEEYNEQFF
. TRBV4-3 CASSQDRHSYGYTF
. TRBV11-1 CASSPEGAETQYF
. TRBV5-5 CASSLVLAGNTGELFF
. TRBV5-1 CASSIDRGDTGELFF
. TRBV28 CASAWGQGVIEQFF
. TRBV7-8 CASSLGTSGETQYF
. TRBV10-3 CAIKGFANSPLHF
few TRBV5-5 CASSATGIETQYF
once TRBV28 CASRRQGARNQPQHF
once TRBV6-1 CATRDGSAGAGNEQFF
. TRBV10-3 CAISPDRASPLHF
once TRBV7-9 CARSKLGGDTQYF
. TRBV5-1 CASSTDSTSGANVLTF
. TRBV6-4 CASSAGTSTDTQYF
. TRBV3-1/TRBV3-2 CASSQEVGGRAYEQYF
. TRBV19 CASLGRGSGAGTEAFF
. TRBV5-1 CASSVWTGITGELFF
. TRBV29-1 CSVKPGDQPQHF
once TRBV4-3 CASSQEGVGSTDTQYF
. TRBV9 CASSVVSGLAAETQYF
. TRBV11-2 CASSIRQGGTEAFF
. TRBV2 CASSVAGSEKLFF
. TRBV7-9 CASSLASTGNEQFF
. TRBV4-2 CASRANSGGAYNEQFF
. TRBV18 CASSPVGRNYGYTF
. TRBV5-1 CASSLGAGQETQYF
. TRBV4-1 CASSQSTFYGYTF
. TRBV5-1 CASSLGGAGMSDTQYF